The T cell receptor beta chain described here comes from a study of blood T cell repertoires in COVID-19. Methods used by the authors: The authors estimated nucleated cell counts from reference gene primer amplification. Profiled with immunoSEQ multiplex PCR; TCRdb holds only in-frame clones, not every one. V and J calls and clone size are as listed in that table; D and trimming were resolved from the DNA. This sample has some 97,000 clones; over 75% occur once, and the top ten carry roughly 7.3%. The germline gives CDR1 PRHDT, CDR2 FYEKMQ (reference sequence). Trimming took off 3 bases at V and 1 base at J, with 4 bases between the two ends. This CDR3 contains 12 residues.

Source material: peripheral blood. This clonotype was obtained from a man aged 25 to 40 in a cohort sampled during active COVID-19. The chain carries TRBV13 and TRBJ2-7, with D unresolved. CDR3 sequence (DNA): TGTGCCAGCAGCTTCAGGTCCTACGAGCAGTACTTC. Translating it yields CASSFRSYEQYF.